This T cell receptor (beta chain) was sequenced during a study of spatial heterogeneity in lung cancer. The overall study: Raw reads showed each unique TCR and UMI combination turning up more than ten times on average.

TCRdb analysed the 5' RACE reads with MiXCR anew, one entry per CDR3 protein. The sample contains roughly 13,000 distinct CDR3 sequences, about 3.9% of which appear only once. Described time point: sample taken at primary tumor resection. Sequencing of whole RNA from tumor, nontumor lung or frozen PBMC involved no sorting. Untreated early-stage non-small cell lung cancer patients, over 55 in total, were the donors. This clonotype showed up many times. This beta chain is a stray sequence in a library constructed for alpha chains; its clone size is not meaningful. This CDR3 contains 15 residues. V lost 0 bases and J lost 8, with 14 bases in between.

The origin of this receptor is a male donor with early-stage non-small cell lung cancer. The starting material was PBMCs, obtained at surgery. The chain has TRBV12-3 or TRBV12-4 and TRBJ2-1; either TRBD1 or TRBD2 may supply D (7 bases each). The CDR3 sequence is CASSLAPGGADEQFF. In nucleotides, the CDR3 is TGTGCCAGCAGTTTAGCCCCAGGGGGGGCCGATGAGCAGTTCTTC.